These 32 T cell receptor beta chains originate from one sample sequenced in a study of blood T cell repertoires in COVID-19. This table comes from immunoSEQ multiplex PCR, and its TCRdb copy is limited to in-frame clones, with some not included. The data show about 47,000 clones, approximately 84% seen once. Sequenced: peripheral blood. The receptors stem from a middle-aged man with acute or convalescent COVID-19.

This clone was seen only once. CDR3 region: CASSLRASYEQYF. The CDR3 DNA follows: TGTGCCAGCAGCTTGAGAGCATCCTACGAGCAGTACTTC. V usage is TRBV5-6 and J usage is TRBJ2-7; no definite D call. The CDR3 has 13 amino acids. The germline CDR1 and CDR2 sequences are SGHDT and YYEEEE. With 1 base removed from V and 1 base from J, the gap between germline ends came to 6 bases.

The chain recombines TRBV6-5 with TRBJ2-1, with D perhaps matching TRBD2 (6 bases). CDR1 MNHEY and CDR2 SVGAGI come from the germline V gene. The CDR3 length is 15 residues. Trimming took off 7 bases at V and 8 bases at J, with 21 bases between the two ends. CDR3 bases: TGTGCCAGCAACCCGAGGGCGGGGCGCCAGGATGAGCAGTTCTTC. Amino acid sequence: CASNPRAGRQDEQFF.

This clone showed up just a few times. This sequence joins TRBV19 and TRBJ2-3; 7 bases are shared with TRBD1. There are 16 residues in the CDR3. CDR1 is LNHDA, CDR2 SQIVND, per germline (reference sequence). Trimming cost V 0 bases and J 5 bases; bases outside gene matches: 8. The CDR3 coding sequence is TGTGCCAGTAGTATAGATTTCGGGGCAGGGGGAGATACGCAGTATTTT. Translation gives CASSIDFGAGGDTQYF.

The genes are TRBV19 and TRBJ1-2; the D is unclear. V gave up 2 bases and J gave up 2 bases, with 9 bases separating them. The CDR3 totals 14 residues. The germline gives CDR1 LNHDA, CDR2 SQIVND (reference sequence). CDR3 nucleotides: TGTGCCAGTAGTATATCTCCAGAAAACTATGGCTACACCTTC. It yields the protein CASSISPENYGYTF.

The chain carries TRBV3-1 (or the pseudogene TRBV3-2) and TRBJ1-2; 10 nucleotides align to TRBD1. The germline gives CDR1 LGHDT, CDR2 YNNKEL (reference sequence). The ends lost 4 bases at V and 1 base at J; junction bases unmatched: 6. The CDR3 consists of 16 residues. The CDR3 bases are TGTGCCAGCAGCCGGGGACAGGGGACCATTAACTATGGCTACACCTTC. It specifies CASSRGQGTINYGYTF.

The V gene is TRBV6-4, the J gene TRBJ2-1; 12 nucleotides line up with TRBD1. There are 16 residues in the CDR3. Trimming removed 2 bases from V and 8 bases from J; junction bases left unmatched: 7. Germline V gives CDR1 MRHNA, CDR2 SNTAGT. The CDR3 bases are TGTGCCAGCAGTGACGCACCGGGACAGGGGGCTGATGAGCAGTTCTTC. It yields the protein CASSDAPGQGADEQFF.

This clone was seen only once. CDR3 sequence reads: CASRTPGGVDNEQFF. CDR3 DNA: TGTGCCAGCAGGACTCCGGGGGGCGTTGATAATGAGCAGTTCTTC. The chain couples TRBV27 to TRBJ2-1; a weak D match, TRBD2 (7 bases). The V gene's germline CDR1 is MNHEY and CDR2 SMNVEV (reference sequence). V was clipped by 6 bases and J by 7 bases, with 19 bases between them. The CDR3 length is 15 residues.

The rearrangement joins TRBV28 to TRBJ2-7, with 11 bases fitting TRBD2. Trimming removed 4 bases from V and 4 bases from J; junction bases left unmatched: 6. Germline V gene sequence: CDR1 MDHEN, CDR2 SYDVKM. The CDR3 is made up of 15 amino acids. CDR3 residues: CASSSFTSGSYEQYF. CDR3 nucleotides: TGTGCCAGCAGTTCTTTCACTAGCGGGAGTTACGAGCAGTACTTC. Full variable domain (outside the CDR3, taken from reference TRBV28 and TRBJ2-7): DVKVTQSSRYLVKRTGEKVFLECVQDMDHENMFWYRQDPGLGLRLIYFSYDVKMKEKGDIPEGYSVSREKKERFSLILESASTNQTSMYLCASSSFTSGSYEQYFGPGTRLTVT.

The chain recombines TRBV3-1 (or the pseudogene TRBV3-2) with TRBJ2-7, with TRBD1 identical over 8 bases. This CDR3 has 15 amino acids. With V trimmed by 3 bases and J by 1 base, 5 bases remained unmatched. Germline CDR1 reads LGHDT; CDR2 reads YNNKEL (reference sequence). The CDR3 is CASSQGYRGSYEQYF. In DNA, the CDR3 is TGTGCCAGCAGCCAGGGCTACAGGGGGTCCTACGAGCAGTACTTC.

The chain's CDR3 is CASSQDGQGAFF. The CDR3 nucleotides are TGCGCCAGCAGCCAAGATGGCCAGGGAGCTTTCTTT. The chain carries TRBV4-1 and TRBJ1-1; maybe TRBD1 (5 bases). The CDR3 is 12 residues long. Germline CDR1 reads MGHRA; CDR2 reads YSYEKL. The V end lost 0 bases, the J end lost 10 bases, and 9 bases lay between the germline ends.

The chain employs TRBV20-1 and TRBJ2-1; a possible D gene is TRBD1 (6 bases). The CDR3 is 14 residues long. V was trimmed by 3 bases and J by 6 bases, leaving 15 bases between them. From germline, CDR1 is DFQATT and CDR2 SNEGSKA (reference sequence). CDR3 amino acids: CSASDALGGNEQFF. In nucleotides, the CDR3 is TGCAGTGCTAGTGACGCACTAGGGGGCAATGAGCAGTTCTTC.

The V and J genes are TRBV6-5 and TRBJ2-7; 11 bases match TRBD1. Germline CDR1 is MNHEY and CDR2 is SVGAGI. The CDR3 is 14 residues long. The junction had 7 bases not matched to a gene; V was cut back by 7 bases and J by 5 bases. CDR3 protein: CASTRGTGGHEQYF. The CDR3 nucleotides are TGTGCCAGCACCCGGGGGACAGGGGGTCACGAGCAGTACTTC.

The chain carries TRBV19 and TRBJ2-5; 11 nucleotides align to TRBD1. The germline CDR1 and CDR2 sequences are LNHDA and SQIVND (reference sequence). CDR3 length equals 14 residues. Unmatched junction bases numbered 7, after V lost 9 bases and J lost 4 bases. The CDR3 protein is CASSRDRGRETQYF. The CDR3 DNA follows: TGTGCCAGCTCCCGGGACAGGGGGAGAGAGACCCAGTACTTC.

The chain links TRBV4-1 to TRBJ2-4; TRBD1 aligns across 10 bases. After removal of 2 bases from V and 0 bases from J, the junction contained 4 bases not matched to a gene. Looked up from germline, CDR1 is MGHRA and CDR2 is YSYEKL. This CDR3 comprises 17 residues. The CDR3 protein is CASSQPRTGGAKNIQYF. Here the CDR3 DNA reads TGCGCCAGCAGCCAACCCAGGACAGGGGGAGCCAAAAACATTCAGTACTTC.

This chain connects TRBV2 to TRBJ2-1; D call uncertain. Germline V gene lookup returns CDR1 SNHLY and CDR2 FYNNEI. There are 14 residues in the CDR3. V was pared by 7 bases and J by 0 bases, with 10 bases between. The CDR3 DNA is TGTGCCAGCAACGAGGATAGCTCCTACAATGAGCAGTTCTTC. Amino acid sequence: CASNEDSSYNEQFF.

The chain is built from TRBV3-1 (or the pseudogene TRBV3-2) and TRBJ1-2, with 8 bases lining up with TRBD1. This CDR3 has 18 residues. Germline CDR1 reads LGHDT; CDR2 reads YNNKEL (reference sequence). V shed 0 bases, J shed 3 bases, and the junction held 12 bases outside the gene matches. The DNA for the CDR3 is TGTGCCAGCAGCCAAGAAACGGGTCAGGGGGCCTATTACTATGGCTACACCTTC. Protein sequence: CASSQETGQGAYYYGYTF.

The CDR3 sequence: CASSPTRPGLAGVTGELFF. CDR3 nucleotides: TGTGCCAGCAGTCCAACTCGACCGGGACTAGCGGGAGTCACCGGGGAGCTGTTTTTT. This chain links TRBV27 with TRBJ2-2, with 14 bases aligning to TRBD2. The CDR3 runs 19 residues. V lost 5 bases to trimming and J lost 4 bases; unmatched junction nucleotides: 12. Germline CDR1 MNHEY, CDR2 SMNVEV (reference sequence).

The V and J genes are TRBV11-3 and TRBJ2-1; D perhaps matches TRBD1 (6 bases). Trimming removed 1 base at V and 0 bases at J, with 7 bases between. The CDR3 is 15 residues long. Germline V gene lookup returns CDR1 SGHNT and CDR2 YENEEA. Here the CDR3 reads CASSLAGASYNEQFF. CDR3 coding DNA: TGTGCCAGCAGCTTAGCAGGGGCCTCCTACAATGAGCAGTTCTTC.

V usage is TRBV10-1 and J usage is TRBJ1-5, with 12 bases aligning to TRBD1. The germline V gene encodes CDR1 WNHNN and CDR2 SYGVQD (reference sequence). Germline trimming cut 4 bases from V and 7 bases from J; bases unmatched to any gene: 5. The CDR3 length is 15 residues. The CDR3 region has the DNA TGCGCCAGCAGTGGGGGACAGGGGGCCGACCAGCCCCAGCATTTT. This encodes CASSGGQGADQPQHF.

The V call is TRBV28, the J call TRBJ2-7; TRBD2 matches 7 bases. Germline V gene sequence: CDR1 MDHEN, CDR2 SYDVKM. V dropped 7 bases and J dropped 1; count of bases not matched to a gene: 13. The CDR3 extends over 16 amino acids. CDR3 loop: CASILSEAGLSYEQYF. CDR3 nucleotides: TGTGCCAGCATTCTAAGCGAAGCGGGACTATCCTACGAGCAGTACTTC.

This sequence joins TRBV9 and TRBJ2-7, with D possibly matching TRBD2 (6 bases). Germline values: CDR1 SGDLS, CDR2 YYNGEE. The V and J ends lost 6 bases and 5 bases respectively, with 15 bases between them. The CDR3 is 13 amino acids. CDR3 region: CASTPHGGDEQYF. CDR3 sequence (DNA): TGTGCCAGCACCCCTCACGGCGGGGACGAGCAGTACTTC.

CDR3 sequence (DNA): TGCGCCAGCAGCGCGAACACAGGCGAGAACACTGAAGCTTTCTTT. This translates into CASSANTGENTEAFF. This chain connects TRBV4-1 to TRBJ1-1, with D possibly being TRBD1 (5 bases). Germline V lookup: CDR1 MGHRA, CDR2 YSYEKL. CDR3 length equals 15 residues. V was cut by 5 bases and J by 1 base, with 14 bases left in between.

The V call is TRBV10-2, the J call TRBJ2-1; D is unclear. The V end was cut by 5 bases, the J end by 5 bases, with 10 bases between. From germline, CDR1 is WSHSY and CDR2 SAAADI. The CDR3 is made up of 13 amino acids. This CDR3 reads CASSKTLHNEQFF. The CDR3 DNA is TGCGCCAGCAGTAAGACTCTTCACAATGAGCAGTTCTTC.

The chain uses TRBV29-1 and TRBJ1-6; 8 bases match TRBD1. The CDR3 covers 14 residues. With 8 bases clipped from V and 4 bases from J, the junction kept 7 bases outside the gene matches. Germline-derived CDR1 and CDR2 are SQVTM and ANQGSEA. The DNA for the CDR3 is TGCAGCTTCTTGGACAGGGATTATAATTCACCCCTCCACTTT. It yields the protein CSFLDRDYNSPLHF.

The gene calls are TRBV7-3 and TRBJ2-3; 7 bases map to TRBD2. Germline CDR1 SGHTA, CDR2 FQGTGA. The CDR3 runs 17 residues. V gave up 5 bases and J gave up 2 bases; unmatched junction bases: 13. CDR3 nucleotide sequence: TGTGCCAGCAGCCCCCAAATCAAGCGGGGTCACACAGATACGCAGTATTTT. Protein: CASSPQIKRGHTDTQYF.

This chain uses TRBV6-4 with TRBJ2-3; 12 bases map to TRBD1. The CDR3 runs to 16 residues. Germline V gene data show CDR1 as MRHNA and CDR2 as SNTAGT. The V segment lost 3 bases and the J segment 4 bases; nucleotides outside the gene matches: 5. This chain's CDR3 is CASSEGTGGASDTQYF. The CDR3 DNA reads TGTGCCAGCAGTGAAGGGACAGGGGGCGCCTCAGATACGCAGTATTTT.

The chain is built from TRBV15 and TRBJ1-1, with TRBD1 matching over 7 bases. Germline lookup yields CDR1 LNHNV and CDR2 YYDKDF (reference sequence). V trimming: 5 bases; J trimming: 1 base; junction bases outside the gene matches: 10. The CDR3 contains 16 residues. CDR3 residues: CATSPAPTGRNTEAFF. The DNA of the CDR3 is TGTGCCACCAGCCCTGCCCCGACAGGGAGGAACACTGAAGCTTTCTTT.

The chain combines TRBV5-1 with TRBJ1-1; 7 positions agree with TRBD1. The germline V gene encodes CDR1 SGHRS and CDR2 YFSETQ. This CDR3 is built from 15 residues. Trimming at V came to 6 bases and at J to 3 bases, leaving 11 bases not matched to a gene. CDR3 amino acids: CASKGGAEWDTEAFF. CDR3 nucleotide sequence: TGCGCCAGCAAAGGGGGCGCCGAGTGGGACACTGAAGCTTTCTTT.

The V call is TRBV10-3, the J call TRBJ1-1; 7 positions agree with TRBD1. V lost 4 bases and J lost 0; bases outside the gene matches: 5. In germline, CDR1 is ENHRY, CDR2 SYGVKD. There are 15 residues in the CDR3. CDR3 DNA: TGTGCCATCAGTGGAGCCGGGACAGTGAACACTGAAGCTTTCTTT. It codes for CAISGAGTVNTEAFF.

The chain employs TRBV28 and TRBJ2-7, with 7 bases matching TRBD1. The CDR3 sequence is 14 residues long. Germline values: CDR1 MDHEN, CDR2 SYDVKM. The trim removed 4 bases at V and 6 bases at J, leaving 9 bases unmatched. CDR3 in amino acids: CASSWEQGLSEQYF. For the CDR3, the DNA is TGTGCCAGCAGTTGGGAACAGGGGCTTAGCGAGCAGTACTTC.

V usage is TRBV19 and J usage is TRBJ1-5; possible D gene TRBD1, 5 bases. The V and J ends lost 3 bases and 7 bases respectively, with 10 bases between them. CDR1 is LNHDA, CDR2 SQIVND, per germline (reference sequence). CDR3 length equals 13 residues. The CDR3 loop is CASSIGGQQPQHF. In DNA, the CDR3 is TGTGCCAGTAGTATCGGGGGTCAGCAGCCCCAGCATTTT.

This clone has a handful of counts. The CDR3 loop is CASSTGTGNQPQHF. The CDR3 DNA sequence: TGTGCCAGCAGTACCGGGACAGGCAATCAGCCCCAGCATTTT. The chain combines TRBV6-6 with TRBJ1-5, with TRBD1 identical over 7 bases. This CDR3 is 14 amino acids long. CDR1 is MNHNY and CDR2 is SVGAGI in the germline V gene (reference sequence). V lost 5 bases to trimming and J lost 2 bases; unmatched junction nucleotides: 3.